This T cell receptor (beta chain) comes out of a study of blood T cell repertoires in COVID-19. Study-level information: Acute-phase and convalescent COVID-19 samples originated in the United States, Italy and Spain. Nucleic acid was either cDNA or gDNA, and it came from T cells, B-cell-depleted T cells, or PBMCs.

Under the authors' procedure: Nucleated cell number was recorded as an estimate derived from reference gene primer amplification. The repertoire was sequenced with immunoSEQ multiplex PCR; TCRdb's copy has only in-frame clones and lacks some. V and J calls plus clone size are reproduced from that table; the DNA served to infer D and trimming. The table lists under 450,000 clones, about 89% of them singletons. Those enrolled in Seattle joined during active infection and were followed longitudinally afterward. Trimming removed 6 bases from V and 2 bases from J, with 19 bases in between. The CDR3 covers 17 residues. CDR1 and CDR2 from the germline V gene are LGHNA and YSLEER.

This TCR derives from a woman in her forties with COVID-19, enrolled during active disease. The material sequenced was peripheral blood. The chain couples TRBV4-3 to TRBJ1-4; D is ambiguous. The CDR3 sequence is CASRAGLRGSTNEKLFF. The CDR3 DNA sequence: TGCGCCAGCAGAGCCGGCTTGCGAGGATCTACTAATGAAAAACTGTTTTTT.